This TCR beta chain was obtained from a study of glioma-infiltrating T cells after dendritic cell vaccination (TCRdb year 2016). For the study in its entirety: Of the roughly 15 glioblastoma patients in the cohort, all drawn from Phase I and II dendritic cell vaccination trials, 9 were newly diagnosed and 6 had recurrent disease. Autologous tumor lysate-pulsed dendritic cell vaccination was administered to the patients between the early 2000s and the early 2010s. To make the vaccine, monocyte-derived dendritic cells were cultured for seven to eight days with IL-4 and GM-CSF and then pulsed overnight with autologous tumor lysate. Three intradermal dendritic cell vaccine injections were administered to patients at biweekly intervals in the arm below the axilla. In glioblastoma patients vaccinated with dendritic cells, deep sequencing of TCR beta CDR3 regions served to measure the amount of tumor-infiltrating lymphocytes and to compare repertoires between tumor and blood. Survival after dendritic cell vaccination was correlated with TCR sequencing metrics, such as TIL content and the overlap between tumor and blood repertoires.

Patients were selected for having adequate residual fresh-frozen tumor tissue and more than two years of available survival data. An isocitrate dehydrogenase mutation was not carried by any of the glioblastoma patients, although molecular status was otherwise variable. PBMC collection took place before vaccination, two weeks after the third vaccination, and at tumor progression if progression occurred. Genomic DNA was extracted with the Qiagen DNeasy Blood extraction Kit. This clone was counted between two and nine times. What antigen it recognizes has not been identified. The record has no base qualities; no much larger clone is one base away. From V the trimming removes 3 bases and from J it removes 5 bases, while the gene matches leave 5 bases of the junction unaccounted for. Counted from cysteine to phenylalanine, this CDR3 has 13 amino acids. Of all the DNA, just the CDR3 is kept, 39 bases in frame from base 1. From the germline V gene, CDR1 is SQVTM and CDR2 is ANQGSEA.

Broad study findings and their caveats: TCR clonality showed no direct relationship with survival, which suggests that a diverse polyclonal response may be important. The cohort was small and heterogeneous, and full blood and tumor sets were available for few patients, with initial-recurrent tumor pairs available for even fewer patients. Higher estimated pretreatment TIL content predicted longer time to progression and overall survival after dendritic cell vaccination. The response model built on TCR overlap across three groups was characterized as speculative, with prospective validation still needed.

TCRB CDR3 regions were amplified from about 2 ug genomic DNA, or all available DNA if less, using the immunoSEQ assay. Multiplex PCR used 60 forward primers for TCR V beta segments and 13 reverse primers for J beta segments. To estimate the number of reads per starting template, synthetic control templates were added to each sample at limiting dilution. Sequencing produced 87 bp reads on the Illumina HiSeq System. On the study's bioinformatics: PCR and sequencing errors were removed by a nearest neighbor algorithm that merged closely related sequences. TCR overlap was measured as the percentage of unique tumor TCR beta sequences also present in the same patient's peripheral blood. TCRdb re-hosts the immuneACCESS table, in-frame sequences only. Its copies lack some clones; in the studies checked, an unresolved V gene accounts for under half of them, and the cause for the rest is not known. The V and J calls and clone size come from that table; D and trimming were worked out from the DNA. For this sample the table gives 75,000 to 100,000 clones, of which roughly three quarters were detected only once. Of the sample, around 5.4% falls within the top ten clones.

The TCR comes from a human donor with glioblastoma. The chain is assembled from TRBV29-1 and TRBJ2-5; 8 bases in the junction line up with TRBD2. The sequenced sample was blood, obtained before dendritic cell vaccination. The DNA reads TGCAGCGTTGACATAATAGCGGGGGAGACCCAGTACTTC. This gives the protein CSVDIIAGETQYF.